This T cell receptor beta chain was sequenced for a study of T cells in localized non-small cell lung cancer (dated by TCRdb to the early 2020s). Turning to the overall study: The study analyzed T cell repertoires of over 200 early-stage NSCLC patients, comparing tumors and uninvolved tumor-adjacent lungs. NSCLC patients had a mean age of approximately 72 years, and around 130 were male and over 85 female. The cohort was made up of around 220 treatment-naive NSCLC patients whose localized lung tumors had been resected. The paper's findings and limits, for the study overall: Uninvolved tumor-adjacent lung showed the highest T cell clonality, higher than tumor, which suggests more focused antigenic responses in the uninvolved tumor-adjacent lung. Because multi-region sequencing of the tumors was not done, intratumor heterogeneity could not be ruled out. Higher T cell density in blood was associated with longer overall survival, whereas higher clonality in adjacent lung was associated with shorter survival. Because of the exploratory design, TCR variables were selected using unadjusted p-values without false-discovery rate correction. A median of 57 of the top 100 tumor clones were detected in paired uninvolved adjacent lung, and under 30 of these tumor clones were also found among the top 100 clones of the paired uninvolved adjacent lung.

CDR1 and CDR2 (SGHVS, FQNEAQ) derive from the germline V gene. From cysteine to phenylalanine, the CDR3 is 15 amino acids long. Only the CDR3 region is kept as DNA, spanning 45 bases read in frame from base 1. Relative to germline, V is 1 base shorter and J is 4 bases shorter, with 8 bases between their ends. A remark on this clone: The target of this receptor is not known. It has no much larger one-base neighbor in the sample; base qualities were not kept.

At diagnosis, peripheral blood, uninvolved tumor-adjacent lung and tumor were collected and stored as a combination of fresh-frozen and FFPE material. Blood samples were analyzed as peripheral blood mononuclear cells for TCR repertoire profiling. TCR beta CDR3 regions were sequenced from DNA using the immunoSEQ Assay. On the authors' methods: T cell density was computed as TCR beta template counts normalized to usable DNA estimated by amplifying housekeeping genes. Richness was estimated with the preseqR package, extrapolating to 400,000 templates for PBMC samples and 120,000 templates for tissue samples. Clonality was taken to be one minus Pielou's evenness. Tissue-enriched TCRs were identified through differential abundance testing performed on productive amino-acid clonotypes, with a minimum total count of 5 and an alpha of 0.1. The Jaccard Index and the Morisita Overlap Index were used to measure repertoire overlap between compartments. GLIPH grouped TCR beta CDR3s together with public tetramer-defined viral CDR3s, and a viral motif had to include at least three viral sequences and also show V-gene enrichment. In its TCRdb copy, this immuneACCESS table keeps in-frame sequences only and misses some clones. Where compared with another copy, unresolved V genes explain less than half of these, and the others have no known cause. The V and J calls and clone size come from that table; D and trimming were worked out from the DNA. The sample table contains under 35,000 clones; only one count was recorded for 88% of them. 4.2% of the sample rests with the top ten.

This receptor chain uses TRBV7-8 and TRBJ1-6; the D gene remains uncertain. The sample consisted of peripheral blood mononuclear cells, taken before any cancer treatment. This clonotype originated in a woman aged 35-75 years with stage III lung adenocarcinoma. The encoded CDR3 is CASSLGGLYNSPLHF. The DNA is as follows: TGTGCCAGCAGCTTAGGCGGGCTTTATAATTCACCCCTCCACTTT. Where the CDR3 stops, the reference TRBV7-8 and TRBJ1-6 genes take over; the full variable domain is GAGVSQSPRYKVAKRGQDVALRCDPISGHVSLFWYQQALGQGPEFLTYFQNEAQLDKSGLPSDRFFAERPEGSVSTLKIQRTQQEDSAVYLCASSLGGLYNSPLHFGNGTRLTVT.